This T cell receptor beta chain comes out of a study of blood T cell repertoires in COVID-19. In the study overall: Samples came from the United States, Italy and Spain, spanning acute and convalescent COVID-19. Sources were T cells, B-cell-depleted T cells, or PBMCs; the material itself was cDNA or gDNA.

Original processing methods: Amplification from reference gene primers served as the basis for estimated nucleated cell counts. Sequencing was performed with immunoSEQ multiplex PCR; in TCRdb, only in-frame clones are kept and a portion is missing. V and J calls and clone size come straight from that table; D and trimming were deduced from the DNA. This repertoire shows around 150,000 clones, about four fifths found once; its top ten account for approximately 6.5%. Germline assignment: CDR1 MDHEN and CDR2 SYDVKM. The germline V and J ends were trimmed by 2 bases and 8 bases, with 18 bases remaining between them. The CDR3 is made up of 15 amino acids.

Sequencing input: peripheral blood. The source is a human donor in a cohort sampled during active COVID-19. The chain has TRBV28 and TRBJ1-1; tentatively, D is TRBD1 (6 bases). CDR3 nucleotides: TGTGCCAGCAGTTTAACGCGTAGGGGGGGTCCCGAAGCTTTCTTT. Translated, it gives CASSLTRRGGPEAFF.